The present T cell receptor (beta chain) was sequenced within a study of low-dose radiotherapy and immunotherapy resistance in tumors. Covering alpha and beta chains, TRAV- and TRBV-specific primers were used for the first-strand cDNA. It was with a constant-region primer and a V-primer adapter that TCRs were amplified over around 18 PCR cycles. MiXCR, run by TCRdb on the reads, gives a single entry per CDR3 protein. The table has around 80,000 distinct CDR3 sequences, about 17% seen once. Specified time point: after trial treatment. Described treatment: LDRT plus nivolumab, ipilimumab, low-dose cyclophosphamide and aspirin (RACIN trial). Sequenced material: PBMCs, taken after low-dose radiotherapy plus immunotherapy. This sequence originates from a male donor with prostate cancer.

CDR3 DNA sequence: TGCAGCGTATGGGAGGGCTCTGGGGCCAACGTCCTGACTTTC. It yields the protein CSVWEGSGANVLTF. This chain uses TRBV29-1 with TRBJ2-6; 7 bases align to TRBD2. V dropped 6 bases and J dropped 0; count of bases not matched to a gene: 2. The CDR3 contains 14 residues. CDR1 and CDR2 from the germline V gene are SQVTM and ANQGSEA.